This TCR beta chain was observed in a study of T cells after yellow fever vaccination. Making TCR cDNA involved 5'RACE template switching, which added UMIs and a universal primer site. TCRdb recomputed calls from the 5' RACE reads with MiXCR, one row per CDR3 protein. The sample holds about 630,000 distinct CDR3 sequences, over 9% seen once. Germline V gives CDR1 SQVTM, CDR2 ANQGSEA. The CDR3 is 12 residues long. V was cut by 7 bases and J by 4 bases, with 13 bases left in between. This clonotype was recorded many times. No antigen is known for it. Study results and caveats: There was a small share of clonotypes that showed up in both the CD4 and CD8 compartments. Subsequent to the booster, the majority of primary-vaccination clones reappeared (roughly 96% CD4, approximately 85% CD8). Abundant bulk-population clonotypes could contaminate the FACS-sorted repertoires.

The sample consisted of PBMCs, taken on the day of the yellow fever booster vaccination. This TCR came from a man younger than 40 who received the YFV17D yellow fever vaccine. V gene TRBV29-1 combines with J gene TRBJ1-1, with D tentatively TRBD1 (6 bases). The CDR3 nucleotides are TGCAGCGGAACAGGGTTTGGCACTGAAGCTTTCTTT. It yields the protein CSGTGFGTEAFF.